Below, one T cell receptor beta chain is given with its context. The data were taken from a study of blood T cell repertoires in COVID-19. Participant age was roughly 18 to 100 years, and participants resided in fewer than 25 US areas. Cohorts were assigned according to the clinical history that participants reported. The recovered donors of Cohort 3 showed two negative PCRs, clearance, or symptom resolution. Trimming removed 2 bases from V and 6 bases from J, with 8 bases in between. This CDR3 region has 12 residues. Germline V gene sequence: CDR1 MDHEN, CDR2 SYDVKM. The table came from immunoSEQ multiplex PCR; TCRdb's copy has only in-frame clones and leaves some out. Here the sample spans a few hundred thousand clones, more than 75% being singletons.

This TCR was sampled from a woman aged 25 to 39 who had recovered from COVID-19. The genes are TRBV28 and TRBJ2-7; no clear D gene. Sequenced sample: PBMCs or T cells enriched from blood (not recorded which). In DNA form, the CDR3 reads TGTGCCAGCAGTTTAACATCTCTCGAGCAGTACTTC. Translation gives CASSLTSLEQYF.